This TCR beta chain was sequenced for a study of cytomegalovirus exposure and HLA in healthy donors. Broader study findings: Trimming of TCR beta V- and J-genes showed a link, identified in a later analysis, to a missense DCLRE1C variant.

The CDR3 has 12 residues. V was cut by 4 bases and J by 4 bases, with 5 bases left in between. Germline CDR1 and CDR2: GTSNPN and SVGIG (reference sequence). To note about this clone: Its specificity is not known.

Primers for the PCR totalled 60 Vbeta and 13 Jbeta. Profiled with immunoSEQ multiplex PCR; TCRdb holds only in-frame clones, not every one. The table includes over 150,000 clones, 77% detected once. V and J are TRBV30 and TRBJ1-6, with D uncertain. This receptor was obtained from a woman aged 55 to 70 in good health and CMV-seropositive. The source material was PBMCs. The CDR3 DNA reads TGTGCCTGGACAGTTTATAATTCACCCCTCCACTTT. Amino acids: CAWTVYNSPLHF.